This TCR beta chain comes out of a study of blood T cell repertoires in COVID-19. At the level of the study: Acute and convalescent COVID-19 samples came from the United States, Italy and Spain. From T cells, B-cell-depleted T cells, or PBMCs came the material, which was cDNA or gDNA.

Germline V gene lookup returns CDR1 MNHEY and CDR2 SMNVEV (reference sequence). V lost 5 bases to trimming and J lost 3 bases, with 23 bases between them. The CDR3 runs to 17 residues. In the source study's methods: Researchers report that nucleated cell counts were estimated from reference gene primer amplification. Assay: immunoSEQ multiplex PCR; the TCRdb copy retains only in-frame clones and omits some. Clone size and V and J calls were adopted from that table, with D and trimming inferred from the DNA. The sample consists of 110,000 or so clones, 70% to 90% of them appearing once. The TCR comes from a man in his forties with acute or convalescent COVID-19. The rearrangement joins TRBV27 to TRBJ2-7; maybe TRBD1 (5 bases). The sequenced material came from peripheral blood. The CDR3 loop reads CASSIRAALAGNYEQYF. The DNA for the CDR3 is TGTGCCAGCAGTATCCGGGCCGCCCTTGCAGGGAACTACGAGCAGTACTTC.